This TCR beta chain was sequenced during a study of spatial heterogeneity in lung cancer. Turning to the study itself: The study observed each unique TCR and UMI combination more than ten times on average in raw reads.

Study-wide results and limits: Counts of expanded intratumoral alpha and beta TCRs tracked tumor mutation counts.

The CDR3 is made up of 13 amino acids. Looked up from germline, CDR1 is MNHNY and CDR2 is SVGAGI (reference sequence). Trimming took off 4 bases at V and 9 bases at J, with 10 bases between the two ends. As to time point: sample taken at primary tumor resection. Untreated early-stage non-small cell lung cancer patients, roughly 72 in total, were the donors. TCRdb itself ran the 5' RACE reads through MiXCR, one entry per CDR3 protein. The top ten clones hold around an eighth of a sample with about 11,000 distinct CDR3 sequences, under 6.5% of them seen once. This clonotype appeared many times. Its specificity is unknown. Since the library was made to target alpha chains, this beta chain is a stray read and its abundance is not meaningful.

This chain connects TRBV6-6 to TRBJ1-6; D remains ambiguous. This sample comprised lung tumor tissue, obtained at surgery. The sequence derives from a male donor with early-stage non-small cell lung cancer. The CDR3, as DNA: TGTGCCAGCAGTTCGGCTACTGGTTCACCCCTCCACTTT. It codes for CASSSATGSPLHF.